This T cell receptor (beta chain) was identified in a study of T cells in Graves' hyperthyroidism and ophthalmopathy. Study-level findings and limits: Model-based prediction identified ophthalmopathy a median 6.5 months prior to its onset. A model of 13 V-J features distinguished ophthalmopathy from stable hyperthyroidism.

Diagnoses were established using clinical symptoms, serum thyroxine and TRAb, thyroid ultrasound and orbital computed tomography. The length of the CDR3 is 15 residues. The germline V gene has CDR1 LNHNV and CDR2 YYDKDF (reference sequence). The V segment lost 5 bases and the J segment 5 bases; nucleotides outside the gene matches: 8. This clonotype was counted many times. Its antigen is unidentified. The CDR3 regions of TCR beta were amplified from RNA transcripts. Carried out on the TCR CDR3, a first-round RT-PCR used the HTBI primer set. TCRdb re-analysed the multiplex PCR reads in MiXCR, keeping a single row per CDR3 protein. The sample lists some 400,000 distinct CDR3 sequences; roughly 13% were seen once.

The TCR sequence derives from a man aged 25-45 years with Graves' hyperthyroidism that later progressed to Graves' ophthalmopathy. The chain recombines TRBV15 with TRBJ1-5, with TRBD1 matching over 8 bases. The sequencing input was blood. The CDR3 protein is CATSLDRGWDQPQHF. DNA of the CDR3: TGTGCCACCAGCTTAGACAGGGGCTGGGATCAGCCCCAGCATTTT. Looking up the rest from reference TRBV15 and TRBJ1-5 gives the full variable domain: DAMVIQNPRYQVTQFGKPVTLSCSQTLNHNVMYWYQQKSSQAPKLLFHYYDKDFNNEADTPDNFQSRRPNTSFCFLDIRSPGLGDTAMYLCATSLDRGWDQPQHFGDGTRLSIL.